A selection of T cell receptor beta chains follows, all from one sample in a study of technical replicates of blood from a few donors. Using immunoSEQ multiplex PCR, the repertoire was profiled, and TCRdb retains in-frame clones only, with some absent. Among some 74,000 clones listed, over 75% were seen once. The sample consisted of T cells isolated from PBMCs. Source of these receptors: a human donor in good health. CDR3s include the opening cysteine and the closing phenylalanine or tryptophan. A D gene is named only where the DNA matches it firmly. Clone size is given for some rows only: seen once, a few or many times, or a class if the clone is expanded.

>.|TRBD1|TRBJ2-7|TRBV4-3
CASSQDSGTGGAYEQYF
TGCGCCAGCAGCCAAGACTCCGGGACAGGGGGTGCCTACGAGCAGTACTTC
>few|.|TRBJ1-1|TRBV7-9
CASSLMSGNTEAFF
TGTGCCAGCAGCTTAATGTCCGGTAACACTGAAGCTTTCTTT
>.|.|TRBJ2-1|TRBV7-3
CASSFGVPNEQFF
TGTGCCAGCAGCTTCGGGGTTCCCAATGAGCAGTTCTTC
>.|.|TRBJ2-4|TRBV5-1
CASSLVFGGAHIQYF
TGCGCCAGCAGCTTGGTGTTTGGGGGCGCCCACATTCAGTACTTC
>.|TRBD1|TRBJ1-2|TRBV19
CASSYRGTGVVDYGYTF
TGTGCCAGTAGCTACCGCGGGACAGGGGTTGTAGACTATGGCTACACCTTC
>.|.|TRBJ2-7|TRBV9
CASSVGGGGLNEQYF
TGTGCCAGCAGCGTAGGAGGGGGGGGACTAAACGAGCAGTACTTC
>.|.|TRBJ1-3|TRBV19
CASSIDGRAGNTIYF
TGTGCCAGTAGTATAGATGGCAGGGCTGGAAACACCATATATTTT
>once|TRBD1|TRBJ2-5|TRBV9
CASSVGGQETQYF
TGTGCCAGCAGCGTAGGGGGACAGGAGACCCAGTACTTC
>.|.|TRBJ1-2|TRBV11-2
CASSLGQGNGYTF
TGTGCCAGCAGCTTAGGCCAGGGGAATGGCTACACCTTC
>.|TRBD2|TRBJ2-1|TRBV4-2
CASSQRVAGLVYNEQFF
TGTGCCAGCAGCCAAAGAGTTGCTGGACTAGTTTACAATGAGCAGTTCTTC
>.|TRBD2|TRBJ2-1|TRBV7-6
CASSPGTSGSRAYEQFF
TGTGCCAGCAGCCCGGGGACTAGCGGGAGCCGGGCTTATGAGCAGTTCTTC
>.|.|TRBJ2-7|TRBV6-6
CASSYARDIYGEQYF
TGTGCCAGCAGTTACGCACGGGACATATATGGCGAGCAGTACTTC
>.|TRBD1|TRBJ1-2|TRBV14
CASSRDSPNYGYTF
TGTGCCAGCAGCCGGGACAGCCCTAACTATGGCTACACCTTC
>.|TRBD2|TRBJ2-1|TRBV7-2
CASSIQGLVGNEQFF
TGTGCCAGCAGCATTCAGGGACTAGTAGGAAACGAGCAGTTCTTC
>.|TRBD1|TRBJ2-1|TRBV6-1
CASIRTGGNEQFF
TGTGCCAGCATAAGGACAGGGGGCAATGAGCAGTTCTTC
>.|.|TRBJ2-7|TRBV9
CASSVGSTPYEQYF
TGTGCCAGCAGCGTCGGGTCGACCCCCTACGAGCAGTACTTC
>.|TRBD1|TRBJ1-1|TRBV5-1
CASSLDRTGAFF
TGCGCCAGCAGCTTGGATCGGACAGGGGCTTTCTTT
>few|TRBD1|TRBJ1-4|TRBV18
CASSPDRTEKLFF
TGTGCCAGCTCACCGGACAGGACTGAAAAACTGTTTTTT
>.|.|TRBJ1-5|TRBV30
CAWSEIQGSNQPQHF
TGTGCCTGGAGCGAGATACAGGGTAGCAATCAGCCCCAGCATTTT
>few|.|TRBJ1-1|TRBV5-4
CASSLAGQLNTEAFF
TGTGCCAGCAGCTTGGCCGGACAGCTGAACACTGAAGCTTTCTTT
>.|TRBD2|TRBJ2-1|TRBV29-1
CSAAGTSTVNEQFF
TGCAGCGCCGCTGGGACTAGCACAGTCAATGAGCAGTTCTTC
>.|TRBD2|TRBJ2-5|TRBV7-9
CASSLIAGVSETQYF
TGTGCCAGCAGCTTAATAGCGGGAGTCAGCGAGACCCAGTACTTC
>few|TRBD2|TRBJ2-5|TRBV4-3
CASSHDLAGELRETQYF
TGCGCCAGCAGCCATGACCTAGCGGGAGAACTGCGAGAGACCCAGTACTTC
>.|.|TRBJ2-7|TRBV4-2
CASSQARDSSYEQYF
TGTGCCAGCAGCCAAGCTCGGGACTCTTCCTACGAGCAGTACTTC
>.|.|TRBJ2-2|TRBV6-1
CASSGLEVTGELFF
TGTGCCAGCAGTGGACTAGAAGTCACCGGGGAGCTGTTTTTT
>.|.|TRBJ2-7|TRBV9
CASSVQGEDYEQYF
TGTGCCAGCAGCGTACAGGGGGAGGACTACGAGCAGTACTTC
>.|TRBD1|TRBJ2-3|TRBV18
CASSPYDRGLADTQYF
TGTGCCAGCTCACCATATGACAGGGGGCTGGCAGATACGCAGTATTTT
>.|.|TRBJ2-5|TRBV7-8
CASSLMLQVTKQETQYF
TGTGCCAGCAGCTTAATGTTACAGGTGACCAAACAAGAGACCCAGTACTTC
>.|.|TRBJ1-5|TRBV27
CASSAYRGNQPQHF
TGTGCCAGCAGTGCATACAGGGGCAATCAGCCCCAGCATTTT
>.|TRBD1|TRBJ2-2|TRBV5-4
CASSKTGGGNTGELFF
TGTGCCAGCAGCAAGACAGGGGGCGGAAACACCGGGGAGCTGTTTTTT
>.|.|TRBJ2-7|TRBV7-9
CASSLGTVGSYEQYF
TGTGCCAGCAGCTTAGGGACAGTGGGCTCCTACGAGCAGTACTTC
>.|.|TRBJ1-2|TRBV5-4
CASRNLNYGYTF
TGTGCCAGCAGAAATCTTAACTATGGCTACACCTTC
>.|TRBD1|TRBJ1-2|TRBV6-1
CASSEALGTGALSGYTF
TGTGCCAGCAGTGAAGCTTTAGGGACAGGGGCGCTGTCCGGCTACACCTTC
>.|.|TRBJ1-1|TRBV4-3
CASSQGLTGNTEAFF
TGCGCCAGCAGCCAAGGTCTAACGGGGAACACTGAAGCTTTCTTT
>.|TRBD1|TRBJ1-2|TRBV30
CAWGVQGALNYGYTF
TGTGCCTGGGGTGTACAGGGGGCCCTCAACTATGGCTACACCTTC
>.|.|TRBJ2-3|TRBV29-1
CSVETSLDTQYF
TGCAGCGTTGAAACTAGCTTAGATACGCAGTATTTT
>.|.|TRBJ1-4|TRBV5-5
CASSPTDSNEKLFF
TGTGCCAGCAGCCCTACGGACAGTAATGAAAAACTGTTTTTT
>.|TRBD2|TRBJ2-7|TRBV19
CASSIGGTSIYEQYF
TGTGCCAGTAGTATTGGGGGGACTAGTATCTACGAGCAGTACTTC
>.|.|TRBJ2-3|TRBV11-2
CASSLGPLATDTQYF
TGTGCCAGCAGCTTAGGGCCCTTAGCGACAGATACGCAGTATTTT
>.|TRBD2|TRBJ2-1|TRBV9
CASSGGLAGYNEQFF
TGTGCCAGCAGCGGAGGACTAGCGGGCTACAATGAGCAGTTCTTC
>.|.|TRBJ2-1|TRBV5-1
CASRDYPNYNEQFF
TGCGCCAGCCGAGACTACCCAAACTACAATGAGCAGTTCTTC
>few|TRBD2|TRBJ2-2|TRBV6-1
CASTEAYLAGGLGGELFF
TGTGCCAGCACCGAAGCGTATTTAGCGGGAGGGTTGGGCGGGGAGCTGTTTTTT
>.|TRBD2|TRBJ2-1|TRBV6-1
CASSEGTINEQFF
TGTGCCAGCAGTGAGGGGACTATCAATGAGCAGTTCTTC
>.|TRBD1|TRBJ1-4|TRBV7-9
CASSSPTGGGEKLFF
TGTGCCAGCAGCTCTCCGACAGGGGGCGGTGAAAAACTGTTTTTT
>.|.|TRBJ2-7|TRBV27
CASRGQSYEQYF
TGTGCCAGCAGGGGACAAAGTTACGAGCAGTACTTC
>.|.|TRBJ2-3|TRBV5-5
CASSLGLAGDTQYF
TGTGCCAGCAGCTTAGGGCTAGCAGGAGATACGCAGTATTTT
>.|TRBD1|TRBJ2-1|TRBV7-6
CASSRSGTGGLTSGPYNEQFF
TGTGCCAGCAGTCGAAGCGGGACAGGGGGCTTAACCAGCGGGCCTTACAATGAGCAGTTCTTC
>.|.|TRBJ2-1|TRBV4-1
CASSQDWGDSEQFF
TGCGCCAGCAGCCAAGATTGGGGCGATTCTGAGCAGTTCTTC
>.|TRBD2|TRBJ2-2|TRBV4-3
CASSQGYLAGGYAGELFF
TGCGCCAGCAGCCAGGGCTATCTAGCGGGAGGTTATGCCGGGGAGCTGTTTTTT
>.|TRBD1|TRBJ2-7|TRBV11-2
CASSSDRGAYEQYF
TGTGCCAGCAGCTCCGACAGGGGAGCCTACGAGCAGTACTTC
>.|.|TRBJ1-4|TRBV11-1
CASSIQGSTNEKLFF
TGTGCCAGCAGCATCCAGGGTAGCACTAATGAAAAACTGTTTTTT
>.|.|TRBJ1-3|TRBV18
CASSPVASSGNTIYF
TGTGCCAGCTCACCGGTGGCATCCTCTGGAAACACCATATATTTT
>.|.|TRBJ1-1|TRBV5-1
CASSSQYGENTEAFF
TGCGCCAGCAGCTCCCAATACGGGGAGAACACTGAAGCTTTCTTT
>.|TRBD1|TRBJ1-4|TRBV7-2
CASSLGGQGSEKLFF
TGTGCCAGCAGCTTAGGGGGACAGGGGTCTGAAAAACTGTTTTTT
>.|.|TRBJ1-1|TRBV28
CASAETSANTEAFF
TGTGCCAGCGCGGAGACCTCGGCGAACACTGAAGCTTTCTTT
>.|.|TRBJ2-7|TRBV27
CASQADDSYEQYF
TGTGCCAGCCAGGCAGACGACTCCTACGAGCAGTACTTC
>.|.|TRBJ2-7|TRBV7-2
CASSLGSPGQSEQYF
TGTGCCAGCAGCTTAGGATCGCCAGGACAATCCGAGCAGTACTTC
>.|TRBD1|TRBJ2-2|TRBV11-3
CASSPMTGGGTGELFF
TGTGCCAGCAGCCCTATGACAGGGGGGGGTACCGGGGAGCTGTTTTTT
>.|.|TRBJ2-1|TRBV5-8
CASSFQTTWPVQFF
TGTGCCAGCAGCTTCCAAACTACATGGCCAGTGCAGTTCTTC